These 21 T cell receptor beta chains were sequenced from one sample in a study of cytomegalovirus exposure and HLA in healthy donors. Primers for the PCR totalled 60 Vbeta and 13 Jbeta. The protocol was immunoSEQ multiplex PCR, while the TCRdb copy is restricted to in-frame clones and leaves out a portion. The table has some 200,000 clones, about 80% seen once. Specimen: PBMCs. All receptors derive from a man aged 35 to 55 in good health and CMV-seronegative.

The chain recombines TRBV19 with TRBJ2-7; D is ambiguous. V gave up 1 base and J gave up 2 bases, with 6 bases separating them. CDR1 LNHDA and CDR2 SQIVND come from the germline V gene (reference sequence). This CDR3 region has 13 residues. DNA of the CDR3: TGTGCCAGTAGTATAGGGTCTACCTACGAGCAGTACTTC. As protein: CASSIGSTYEQYF.

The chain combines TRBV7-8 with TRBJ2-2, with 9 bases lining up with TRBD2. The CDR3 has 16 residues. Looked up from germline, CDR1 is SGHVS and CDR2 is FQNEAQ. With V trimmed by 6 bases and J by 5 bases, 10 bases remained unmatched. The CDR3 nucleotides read TGTGCCAGCAGTTCCCACGGGGCGGGAGGGACCGGGGAGCTGTTTTTT. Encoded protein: CASSSHGAGGTGELFF.

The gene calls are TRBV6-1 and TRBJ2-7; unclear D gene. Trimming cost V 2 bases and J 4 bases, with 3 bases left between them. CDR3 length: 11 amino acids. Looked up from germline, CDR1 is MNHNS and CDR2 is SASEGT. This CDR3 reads CASSESYEQYF. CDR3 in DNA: TGTGCCAGCAGTGAATCTTACGAGCAGTACTTC.

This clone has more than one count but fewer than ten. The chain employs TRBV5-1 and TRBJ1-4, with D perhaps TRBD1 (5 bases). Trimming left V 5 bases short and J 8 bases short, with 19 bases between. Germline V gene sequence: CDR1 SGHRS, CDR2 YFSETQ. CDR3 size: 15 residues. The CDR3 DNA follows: TGCGCCAGCAGGGGCGACAGCGGGGTCACGGAAAAACTGTTTTTT. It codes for CASRGDSGVTEKLFF. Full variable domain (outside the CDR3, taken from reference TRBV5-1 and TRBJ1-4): KAGVTQTPRYLIKTRGQQVTLSCSPISGHRSVSWYQQTPGQGLQFLFEYFSETQRNKGNFPGRFSGRQFSNSRSEMNVSTLELGDSALYLCASRGDSGVTEKLFFGSGTQLSVL.

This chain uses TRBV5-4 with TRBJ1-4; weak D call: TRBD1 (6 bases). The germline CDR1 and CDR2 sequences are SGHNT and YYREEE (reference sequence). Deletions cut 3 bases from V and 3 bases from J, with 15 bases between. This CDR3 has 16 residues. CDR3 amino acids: CASSWKQGAANEKLFF. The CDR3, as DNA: TGTGCCAGCAGCTGGAAACAGGGTGCAGCTAATGAAAAACTGTTTTTT.

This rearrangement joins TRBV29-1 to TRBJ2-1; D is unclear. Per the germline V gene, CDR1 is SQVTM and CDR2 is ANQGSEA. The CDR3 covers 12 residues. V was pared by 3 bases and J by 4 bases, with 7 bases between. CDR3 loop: CSVEANYNEQFF. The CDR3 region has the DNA TGCAGCGTTGAGGCCAATTACAATGAGCAGTTCTTC.

CDR3 residues: CASRGTGVNSPLHF. The DNA for the CDR3 is TGTGCCAGCAGGGGGACAGGGGTTAATTCACCCCTCCACTTT. V usage is TRBV6-5 and J usage is TRBJ1-6, with 10 bases that match TRBD1. The CDR3 extends over 14 amino acids. CDR1 and CDR2 from the germline V gene are MNHEY and SVGAGI. V shed 6 bases and J 6 bases; nucleotides not matched to a gene: 2.

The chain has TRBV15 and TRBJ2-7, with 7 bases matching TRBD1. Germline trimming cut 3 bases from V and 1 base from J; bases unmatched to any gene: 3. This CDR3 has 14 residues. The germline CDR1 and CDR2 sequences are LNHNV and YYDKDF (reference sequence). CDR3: CATSSDRVSYEQYF. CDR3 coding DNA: TGTGCCACCAGCAGTGACAGGGTTTCCTACGAGCAGTACTTC.

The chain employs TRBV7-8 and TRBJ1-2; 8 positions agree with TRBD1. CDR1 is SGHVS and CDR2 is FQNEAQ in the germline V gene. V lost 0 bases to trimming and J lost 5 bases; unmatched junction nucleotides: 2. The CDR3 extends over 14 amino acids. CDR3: CASSLARQGYGYTF. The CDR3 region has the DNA TGTGCCAGCAGCTTAGCGAGACAGGGGTATGGCTACACCTTC.

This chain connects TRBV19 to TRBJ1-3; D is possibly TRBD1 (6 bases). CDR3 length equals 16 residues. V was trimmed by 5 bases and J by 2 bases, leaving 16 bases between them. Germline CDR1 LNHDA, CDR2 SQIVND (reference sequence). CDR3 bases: TGTGCCAGTAGTGTACCCAGGGGTACTACTGGAAACACCATATATTTT. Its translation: CASSVPRGTTGNTIYF.

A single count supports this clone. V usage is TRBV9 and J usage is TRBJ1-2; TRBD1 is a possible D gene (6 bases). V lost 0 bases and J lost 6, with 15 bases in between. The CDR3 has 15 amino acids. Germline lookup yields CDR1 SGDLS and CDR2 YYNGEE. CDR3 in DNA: TGTGCCAGCAGCGTAGGTCAGGGGAGATCGGATGGCTACACCTTC. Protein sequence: CASSVGQGRSDGYTF.

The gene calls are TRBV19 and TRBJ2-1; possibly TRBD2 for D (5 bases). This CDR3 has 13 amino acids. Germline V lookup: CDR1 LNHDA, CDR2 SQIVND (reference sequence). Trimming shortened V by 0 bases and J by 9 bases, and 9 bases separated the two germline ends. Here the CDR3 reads CASSIDRGIEQFF. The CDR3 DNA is TGTGCCAGTAGTATAGATCGGGGAATTGAGCAGTTCTTC.

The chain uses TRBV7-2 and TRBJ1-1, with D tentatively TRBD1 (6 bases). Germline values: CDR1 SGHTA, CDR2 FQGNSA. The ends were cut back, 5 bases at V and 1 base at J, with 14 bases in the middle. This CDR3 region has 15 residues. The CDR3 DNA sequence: TGTGCCAGCAGCCGGGGGGCTCCTACGAACACTGAAGCTTTCTTT. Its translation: CASSRGAPTNTEAFF.

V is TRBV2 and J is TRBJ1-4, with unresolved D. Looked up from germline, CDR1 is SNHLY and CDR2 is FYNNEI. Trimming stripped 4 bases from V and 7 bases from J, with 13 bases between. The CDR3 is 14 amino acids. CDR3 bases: TGTGCCAGCAGTGGAAGAGGGTCGCGTGAAAAACTGTTTTTT. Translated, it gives CASSGRGSREKLFF.

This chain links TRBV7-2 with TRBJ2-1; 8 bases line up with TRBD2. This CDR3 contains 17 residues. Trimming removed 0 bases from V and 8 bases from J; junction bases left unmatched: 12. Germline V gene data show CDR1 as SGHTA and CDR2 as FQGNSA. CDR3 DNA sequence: TGTGCCAGCAGCTTAGCGGTGAAGCGGGGGAGAATGGATGAGCAGTTCTTC. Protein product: CASSLAVKRGRMDEQFF.

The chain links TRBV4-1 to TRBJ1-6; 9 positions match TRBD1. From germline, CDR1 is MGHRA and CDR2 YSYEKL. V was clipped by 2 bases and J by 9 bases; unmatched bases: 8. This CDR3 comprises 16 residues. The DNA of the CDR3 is TGCGCCAGCAGCCAACACCCGGACAGGGGAGCTTCACCCCTCCACTTT. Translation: CASSQHPDRGASPLHF.

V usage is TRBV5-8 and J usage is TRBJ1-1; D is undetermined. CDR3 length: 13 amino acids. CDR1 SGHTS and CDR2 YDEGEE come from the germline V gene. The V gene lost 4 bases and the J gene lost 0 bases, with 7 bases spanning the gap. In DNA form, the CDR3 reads TGTGCCAGCAGCCCGAACATGAACACTGAAGCTTTCTTT. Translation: CASSPNMNTEAFF.

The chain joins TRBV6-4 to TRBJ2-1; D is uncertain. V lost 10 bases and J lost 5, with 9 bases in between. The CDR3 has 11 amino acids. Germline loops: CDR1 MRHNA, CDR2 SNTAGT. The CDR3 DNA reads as TGTGCCACCGCTCAGAACAATGAGCAGTTCTTC. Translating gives CATAQNNEQFF.

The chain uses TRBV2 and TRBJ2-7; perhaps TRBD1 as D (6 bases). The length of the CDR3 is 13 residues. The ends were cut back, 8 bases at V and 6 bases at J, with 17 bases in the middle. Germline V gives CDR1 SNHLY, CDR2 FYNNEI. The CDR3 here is CASRTPDSGEQYF. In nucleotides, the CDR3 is TGTGCCAGCCGAACGCCGGACAGCGGCGAGCAGTACTTC.

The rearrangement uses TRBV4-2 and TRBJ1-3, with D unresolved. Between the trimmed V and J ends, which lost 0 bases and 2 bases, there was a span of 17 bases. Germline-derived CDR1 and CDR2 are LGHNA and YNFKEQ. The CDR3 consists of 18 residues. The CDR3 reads CASSQEEARRLTGNTIYF. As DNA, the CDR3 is TGTGCCAGCAGCCAAGAGGAGGCCAGAAGATTGACTGGAAACACCATATATTTT.

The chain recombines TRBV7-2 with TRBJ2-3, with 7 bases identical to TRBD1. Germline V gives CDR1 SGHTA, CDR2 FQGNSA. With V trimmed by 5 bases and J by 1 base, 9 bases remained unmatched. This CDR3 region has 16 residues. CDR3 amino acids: CASSHYGTDGTDTQYF. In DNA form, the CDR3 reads TGTGCCAGCAGCCACTACGGGACAGATGGCACAGATACGCAGTATTTT. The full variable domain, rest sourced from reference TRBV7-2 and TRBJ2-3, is GAGVSQSPSNKVTEKGKDVELRCDPISGHTALYWYRQSLGQGLEFLIYFQGNSAPDKSGLPSDRFSAERTGGSVSTLTIQRTQQEDSAVYLCASSHYGTDGTDTQYFGPGTRLTVL.